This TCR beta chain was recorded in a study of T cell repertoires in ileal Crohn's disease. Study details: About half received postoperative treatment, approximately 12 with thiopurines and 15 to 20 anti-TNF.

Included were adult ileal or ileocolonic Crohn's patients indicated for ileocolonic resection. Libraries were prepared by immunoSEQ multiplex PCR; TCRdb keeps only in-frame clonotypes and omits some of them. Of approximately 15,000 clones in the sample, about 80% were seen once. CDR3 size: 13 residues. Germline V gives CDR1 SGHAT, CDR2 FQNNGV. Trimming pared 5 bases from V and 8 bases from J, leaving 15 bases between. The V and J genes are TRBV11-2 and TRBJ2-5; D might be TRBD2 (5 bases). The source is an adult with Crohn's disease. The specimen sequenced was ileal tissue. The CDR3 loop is CASSVSERLTQYF. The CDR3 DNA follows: TGTGCCAGCAGCGTCTCCGAGCGGCTTACCCAGTACTTC.